This TCR beta chain was captured in a study of T cells in Graves' hyperthyroidism and ophthalmopathy. About this clonotype: Its antigen is unknown.

Findings of the study overall: Ophthalmopathy was separated from stable hyperthyroidism by a 13 V-J model. The majority of expanded thyroid clonotypes above 0.001 also appeared in blood.

Uncontrolled infection, other autoimmune disease, pregnancy or lactation led to exclusion. From 8.5 to 10 ml of fresh peripheral blood, PBMCs were isolated. CDR1 and CDR2 (germline): MNHEY, SVGAGI. After removal of 2 bases from V and 7 bases from J, the junction contained 7 bases not matched to a gene. The CDR3 has 14 amino acids. Authors of the study amplified TCR beta CDR3 regions from RNA transcripts. The HTBI set primed first-round TCR CDR3 RT-PCR. TCRdb processed the multiplex PCR reads anew with MiXCR; each CDR3 protein has one entry. This sample has under 250,000 distinct CDR3 sequences, with approximately 25% found just once.

The sample comprised blood. The rearrangement links TRBV6-5 to TRBJ2-7; 8 bases are a match to TRBD2. The origin of this receptor is a woman aged 40 to 50 with Graves' ophthalmopathy. The CDR3 is CASSYGAREGEQYF. Here the CDR3 DNA reads TGTGCCAGCAGTTACGGGGCCCGGGAGGGAGAGCAGTACTTC.